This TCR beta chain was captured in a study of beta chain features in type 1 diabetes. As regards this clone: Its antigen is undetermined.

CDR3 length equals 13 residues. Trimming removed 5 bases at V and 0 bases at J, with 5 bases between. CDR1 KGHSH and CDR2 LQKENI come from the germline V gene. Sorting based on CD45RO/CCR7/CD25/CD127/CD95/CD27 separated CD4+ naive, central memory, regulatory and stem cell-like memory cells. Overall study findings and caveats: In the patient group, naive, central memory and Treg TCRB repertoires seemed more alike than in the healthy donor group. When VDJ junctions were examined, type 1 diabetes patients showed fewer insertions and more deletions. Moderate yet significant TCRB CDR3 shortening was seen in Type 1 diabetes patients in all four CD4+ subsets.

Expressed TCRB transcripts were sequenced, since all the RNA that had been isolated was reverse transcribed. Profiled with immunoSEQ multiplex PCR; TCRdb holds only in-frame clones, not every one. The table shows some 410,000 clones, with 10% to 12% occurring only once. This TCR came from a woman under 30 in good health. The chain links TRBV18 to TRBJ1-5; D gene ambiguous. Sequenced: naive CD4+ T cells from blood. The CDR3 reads CASSFISNQPQHF. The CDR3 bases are TGTGCCAGCTCATTCATTAGCAATCAGCCCCAGCATTTT.